The 2 T cell receptor beta chains presented below share a single source sample, sequenced in a study of molecular identifiers for immune sequencing clone quantification. TCRdb independently ran MiXCR on the PCR reads; one entry per CDR3 protein. This table has under 600,000 distinct CDR3 sequences, approximately 25% appearing once. Material for sequencing was naive CD8+ T cells from blood, with Jurkat cell RNA spiked in. Subset given: FACS-sorted CD8+CD4-CCR7+CD45RA+ naive T cells. Source of these receptors: a human donor in good health. Some libraries in this study had Jurkat cell RNA spiked in.

This clonotype was detected ten times or more. This chain links TRBV30 with TRBJ2-5; D unresolved. Trimming left V 0 bases short and J 4 bases short, with 9 bases between. The germline V gene encodes CDR1 GTSNPN and CDR2 SVGIG (reference sequence). This CDR3 is built from 13 residues. Written as DNA, the CDR3 is TGTGCCTGGAGTGTATACCACGGAGAGACCCAGTACTTC. This codes for CAWSVYHGETQYF.

This chain connects TRBV4-3 to TRBJ2-7; D gene uncertain. CDR1 is LGHNA and CDR2 is YSLEER in the germline V gene. Trimming stripped 0 bases from V and 2 bases from J, with 11 bases between. CDR3 size: 15 residues. In DNA form, the CDR3 reads TGCGCCAGCAGCCAAGACTCAGGAGCCCCCTACGAGCAGTACTTC. Its translation is CASSQDSGAPYEQYF.